The clone carrying this T cell receptor (beta chain) was counted a few times. Antigen: not known. This entry is derived from a study of PD-L1 blockade in urothelial cancer. Time point in this sample: pretreatment peripheral blood. Trimming removed 1 base at V and 4 bases at J, with 10 bases between. CDR3 length equals 15 residues. From germline, CDR1 is MGHDK and CDR2 SYGVNS. The table came from immunoSEQ multiplex PCR; TCRdb's copy has only in-frame clones and leaves some out. Altogether 85,000 to 95,000 clones are present, roughly nine tenths being singletons, with the ten largest covering more than 0.85%. General observations from the study: Durable-benefit patients showed greater tumor-associated blood clone expansion at 3 weeks.

The TCR originated in a woman over 75 with urothelial cancer. This chain joins TRBV25-1 and TRBJ1-4; D is unclear. Specimen: PBMCs, collected around atezolizumab (anti-PD-L1) treatment. CDR3 region: CASSEFRGNNEKLFF. The CDR3, as DNA: TGTGCCAGCAGTGAATTTCGGGGAAATAATGAAAAACTGTTTTTT.